Described below is a single TCR beta chain sequence and its context. No antigen is known for it. Per the germline V gene, CDR1 is MNHEY and CDR2 is SVGAGI. The CDR3 loop spans 16 amino acids. Trimming stripped 1 base from V and 8 bases from J, with 17 bases between. By 5'RACE with 10-nucleotide random UMIs, the cDNA was made. TCRdb ran MiXCR on the 5' RACE reads and lists one entry per CDR3 protein. The sample has roughly 80,000 distinct CDR3 sequences; roughly a sixth are singletons. The sample originates from a study of neurological immune-mediated disorders. General observations from the study: Patients with HTLV-1-associated myelopathy showed the most TCR clonal expansion. Those with multiple sclerosis showed the least, falling below healthy controls.

PBMCs numbering 2 million and stored at -80 C yielded the unsorted libraries. The clonotype was recovered from a woman aged 40 to 49 in good health. The chain uses TRBV6-5 and TRBJ1-4, with D unclear. Sequenced sample: PBMCs. This CDR3 is CASSYFGEGGGEKLFF. The CDR3 coding sequence is TGTGCCAGCAGTTACTTCGGGGAGGGAGGCGGAGAAAAACTGTTTTTT.